The rows below give T cell receptor beta chains drawn from one sample of a study of regulatory dendritic cells for organ transplantation. TCRdb keeps only in-frame clones here, not all; method: immunoSEQ multiplex PCR. The table records 25,000 to 30,000 clones, approximately 79% of them present only once. The sequencing sample was made of memory CD4+ T cells from blood. All receptors derive from a human donor in good health. The CDR3 runs from the conserved cysteine through the conserved F or W.

j_call,v_call,cdr3_aa
TRBJ2-2,TRBV18,CASSPVFTGELFF
TRBJ2-7,TRBV11-1,CASSNRDRGSYEQYF
TRBJ2-7,TRBV7-2,CASSRRTGSQFYEQYF
TRBJ2-1,TRBV6-5,CASRNPGPYNEQFF
TRBJ2-4,TRBV28,CASKGQVNIQYF
TRBJ2-3,TRBV7-2,CASSLRRAPDTQYF
TRBJ2-4,TRBV28,CASSPTGFLAKNIQYF
TRBJ1-2,TRBV7-9,CASSTGDYGYTF
TRBJ1-2,TRBV30,CAWSGTASSPYGYTF
TRBJ1-5,TRBV19,CACEPTGYSNQPQHF
TRBJ1-4,TRBV9,CASSEQGVGTKLFF
TRBJ1-5,TRBV28,CASSLGTGAIANQPQHF
TRBJ2-2,TRBV18,CASSPLRMNTGELFF
TRBJ2-5,TRBV5-1,CASSLSGSLIGETQYF
TRBJ1-1,TRBV28,CASTLRQGRAFF
TRBJ2-1,TRBV5-1,CASSPSAAGGPYNEQFF
TRBJ2-7,TRBV28,CASSTATSGTYEQYF
TRBJ1-2,TRBV4-3,CASSQAAGGASGYTF
TRBJ1-6,TRBV19,CASSITGARSPLHF
TRBJ1-4,TRBV7-8,CASSLYIRDSEKLFF
TRBJ1-2,TRBV6-5,CASTGGTEHGYTF
TRBJ2-7,TRBV10-1,CASKTGVGSYEQYF
TRBJ2-5,TRBV19,CASSRRRNRETQYF
TRBJ2-1,TRBV25-1,CASSASGEQFF
TRBJ2-7,TRBV19,CASSIYGDSSYEQYF
TRBJ2-1,TRBV11-3,CASSLAGGPGNEQFF
TRBJ2-3,TRBV4-3,CASSQDSKGHGRDTQYF
TRBJ2-1,TRBV15,CATSRDNTGGGNNEQFF
TRBJ2-2,TRBV7-8,CASSAQSWELFF
TRBJ2-5,TRBV7-8,CASSLGKLANQETQYF
TRBJ2-7,TRBV27,CASSLRWDGTYEQYF
TRBJ2-2,TRBV30,CAWSGNWGAGELFF
TRBJ2-7,TRBV6-4,CAPGEEYEQYF
TRBJ1-5,TRBV19,CASSIDRAPQPQHF
TRBJ2-1,TRBV19,CASRERGRAMEQFF
TRBJ2-1,TRBV10-3,CAISEGDYNEQFF
TRBJ2-3,TRBV7-9,CASSSTGLSGGRQYF
TRBJ2-2,TRBV13,CASSLGEGYTGELFF
TRBJ2-7,TRBV28,CATRPGGTGGEEQYF
TRBJ2-7,TRBV6-6,CASSKVRQGANEQYF
TRBJ1-3,TRBV11-2,CASSPGTEGNTIYF